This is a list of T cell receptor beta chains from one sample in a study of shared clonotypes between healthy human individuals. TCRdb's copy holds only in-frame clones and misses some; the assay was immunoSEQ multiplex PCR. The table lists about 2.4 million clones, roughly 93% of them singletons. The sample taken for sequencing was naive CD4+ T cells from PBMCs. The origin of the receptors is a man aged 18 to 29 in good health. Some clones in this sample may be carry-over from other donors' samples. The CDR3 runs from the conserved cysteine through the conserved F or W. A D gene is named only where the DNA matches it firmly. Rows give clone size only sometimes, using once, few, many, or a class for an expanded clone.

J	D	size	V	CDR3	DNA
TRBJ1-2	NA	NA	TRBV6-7	CASSQQGPTTYGYTF	TGTGCCAGCAGTCAGCAGGGGCCCACAACCTATGGCTACACCTTC
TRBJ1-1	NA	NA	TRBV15	CATSRVRLRNTEAFF	TGTGCCACCAGCAGAGTTCGTTTGCGGAACACTGAAGCTTTCTTT
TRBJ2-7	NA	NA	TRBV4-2	CASSQDEGTVAYEQYF	TGTGCCAGCAGCCAAGACGAGGGGACGGTTGCCTACGAGCAGTACTTC
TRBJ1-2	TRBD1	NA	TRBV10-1	CASSEDRDYYGYTF	TGCGCCAGCAGTGAAGACAGGGACTACTATGGCTACACCTTC
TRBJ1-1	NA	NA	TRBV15	CATSGGGGNRAFF	TGTGCCACCAGCGGAGGTGGTGGCAATAGGGCTTTCTTT
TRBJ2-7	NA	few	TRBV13	CASSFFRGHEQYF	TGTGCCAGCAGCTTCTTCCGGGGCCACGAGCAGTACTTC
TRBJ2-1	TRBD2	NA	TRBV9	CASSVLAGGYDEQFF	TGTGCCAGCAGCGTGCTAGCGGGAGGTTACGATGAGCAGTTCTTC
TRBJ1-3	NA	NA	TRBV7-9	CASSFAKGGFAGNTIYF	TGTGCCAGCAGCTTCGCAAAAGGGGGATTTGCTGGAAACACCATATATTTT
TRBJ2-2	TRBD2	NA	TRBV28	CASSLWASGRSVTGELFF	TGTGCCAGCAGTTTATGGGCTAGCGGGAGATCGGTCACCGGGGAGCTGTTTTTT
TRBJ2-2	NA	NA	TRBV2	CASRVDSGGELFF	TGTGCCAGCAGGGTAGACAGCGGCGGGGAGCTGTTTTTT